Listed here is a single T cell receptor beta chain. Antigen: not known. The time point denotes: week 47, end of study. Vaccination used 300 ug of mutant IDH1 20-mer peptide per dose, with topical imiquimod. Eight vaccine doses were administered to patients at weeks 1, 3, 5, 7, 11, 15, 19 and 23. This sample was included in a study of a mutant IDH1 vaccine in newly diagnosed glioma. Study context: Following radiotherapy alone, or alongside temozolomide cycles, vaccination was started after an interval of 4-6 weeks. Every participant had undergone radiotherapy, temozolomide, or both before, and most underwent both. Weeks 35 and 47 hosted visits V12 and V13, respectively.

Germline CDR1 and CDR2: SGDLS and YYNGEE. The CDR3 sequence is 15 residues long. V lost 4 bases and J 4 bases, leaving 15 bases between the germline ends. Some clones are missing from TCRdb's copy, which holds only in-frame ones; the method was immunoSEQ multiplex PCR. The data contain about 50,000 clones, over 75% of them singletons. The V and J genes are TRBV9 and TRBJ1-3, with a possible D match to TRBD1 (6 bases). The input for sequencing was PBMCs, taken from a glioma patient whose treatment included an IDH1 peptide vaccine. This receptor was identified in a woman between 35 and 50 years old with glioma. Some clones in this sample may be carry-over from other donors' samples. The CDR3 spells CASSQVGGLGNTIYF. CDR3 in DNA: TGTGCCAGCAGCCAAGTAGGGGGGCTCGGAAACACCATATATTTT.